This TCR beta chain was found in a study of cytomegalovirus exposure and HLA in healthy donors. It was with 60 Vbeta and 13 Jbeta primers that the PCR ran. Repertoires were generated with immunoSEQ multiplex PCR, while TCRdb's copy carries only in-frame clones and drops some. This sample has roughly 150,000 clones, with over 60% found just once. V was pared by 1 base and J by 7 bases, with 10 bases between. The CDR3 is 12 residues long. Looked up from germline, CDR1 is SQVTM and CDR2 is ANQGSEA. The receptor comes from a male donor in good health and CMV-seronegative. Source material: PBMCs. V usage is TRBV29-1 and J usage is TRBJ1-2, with TRBD1 as a possible D gene (5 bases). The CDR3 spells CSVEGDYGGYTF. CDR3 bases: TGCAGCGTTGAAGGGGACTATGGTGGCTACACCTTC.